This T cell receptor (beta chain) comes out of a study of blood T cells in healthy people across ages (dated by TCRdb to 2014 to 2015). A note on the overall study: In model experiments, roughly one uniquely barcoded TCR beta cDNA molecule per two T cells was captured by template switching. The study analyzed two additional independent replicas of 1 million unique cDNA reads from the same blood draw for two donors, one aged 18 to 30 and one aged 80 or older. Donors of different ages were randomly distributed across sequencing lanes to avoid experimental bias. Age-related changes in TCR beta repertoire diversity were measured in the study by deep sequencing normalized with unique cDNA molecular identifiers. The donors were split into four age groups: young (average around 17 years), middle-aged (roughly 42), aged (more than 60) and long-lived (approximately 80).

Taken from the germline V gene, the CDR1 and CDR2 loops are SGHRS and YFSETQ. The CDR3 goes from the cysteine to the phenylalanine over 15 residues. Only the CDR3 part of the read is kept: 45 bases, read in frame from the first base. Trimming leaves V shorter by 3 bases and J shorter by 5 bases, with the junction holding 7 bases beyond the gene matches. Points the paper makes about the study in general: A strong correlation was found between observed TCR beta diversity and the percentage of naive T cells measured by flow cytometry. Bulk unsorted PBMC profiling prevented conclusive comparison of naive and antigen-experienced compartments. Donor CMV infection status was unknown, potentially confounding age-related changes in expanded clonotypes. The long-lived group showed more naive CD4+ T cells, fewer expanded clones and increased TCR diversity than the aged group, suggesting age selection. As age increased, observed TCR beta diversity per million T cells dropped in a roughly linear way, and a significant reduction was already evident by age about 40. Estimates of total diversity from one million sequenced T cells were regarded as lower bounds and underestimates.

Systemically healthy Caucasian individuals from Russia, some 38 in total and aged about 6 to 95 years, were included as donors. Each donor gave about 9.8 milliliters of peripheral blood, drawn into EDTA-treated Vacutainer tubes. Ficoll-Paque density-gradient centrifugation was used to isolate PBMCs, with at least 6.5 million per sample. Trizol reagent was used to extract total RNA from the PBMCs, yielding at least 6 micrograms per sample. Naive CD45RAhigh/CD27high T cell percentages were measured by flow cytometry on a PBMC aliquot from every donor. This clonotype was seen a handful of times. No cognate antigen has been identified for it. It has no much larger one-base neighbor in the sample; base qualities were not kept. Libraries came from 5' RACE. Sequencing used an Illumina HiSeq 2500. A second PCR of roughly 7 to 11 cycles was run with a J-beta primer mix and a sample-barcoded 5' primer. A unique molecular identifier was introduced onto each TCR beta cDNA molecule by a template-switch 5' adaptor carrying 12 random nucleotides. Each sample yielded at least 2.5 million CDR3-containing paired-end reads. The Mint cDNA synthesis kit, primed by a TRBC-specific oligonucleotide, was used to synthesize first-strand cDNA from all RNA. All cDNA was treated with uracil-DNA glycosylase and then went through a first 18-cycle PCR with the universal primers M1SS and BC2_uni_R. The published analysis was carried out like this. For normalization, 1 million high-quality reads, each with a distinct molecular identifier, were randomly selected from each sample. Instead of being binned into consensus sequences, reads that shared molecular identifiers were thrown out. MiTCR, run with a Q25 quality threshold and the strictest error-elimination algorithm, handled CDR3 identification, clonotype clustering and error correction. A nonparametric unseen species model with Euler transformation was used to estimate lower-bound total TCR beta diversity. In-frame beta chains were kept once TCRdb had trimmed the public reads at Q25 with fastp and called clones with MiXCR. Each CDR3 protein gets just one entry, which takes the most common genes and DNA from the rows behind it. The V and J calls, along with clone size, are taken from TCRdb and not from the paper's own processing. This sample has 600,000 to 850,000 distinct CDR3 sequences in its table, and about 42% of those were observed once. The ten top clones hold approximately 22% of the sample.

The sequenced sample consisted of blood. The TCR originated in a woman aged 60-75 years in good health. Recombination connected TRBV5-1 to TRBJ2-5, with 10 central nucleotides matching TRBD2. The bases read TGCGCCAGCAGCTCCGGGACTAGCGCGAGGGAGACCCAGTACTTC. It specifies CASSSGTSARETQYF. The full variable domain, with segments outside the CDR3 supplied by the reference TRBV5-1 and TRBJ2-5 proteins, appears as KAGVTQTPRYLIKTRGQQVTLSCSPISGHRSVSWYQQTPGQGLQFLFEYFSETQRNKGNFPGRFSGRQFSNSRSEMNVSTLELGDSALYLCASSSGTSARETQYFGPGTRLLVL.